What follows are 16 T cell receptor beta chains derived from one specimen sequenced in a study of cytomegalovirus exposure and HLA in healthy donors. The repertoire was sequenced with immunoSEQ multiplex PCR; TCRdb's copy has only in-frame clones and lacks some. The table records roughly 200,000 clones, approximately 86% of them present only once. Sequences were obtained from PBMCs. These receptors originate from a man younger than 45 in good health and CMV-seropositive.

The chain employs TRBV19 and TRBJ2-7, with a possible D match to TRBD2 (7 bases). The germline V and J ends were trimmed by 3 bases and 0 bases, with 12 bases remaining between them. CDR1 and CDR2 (germline): LNHDA, SQIVND (reference sequence). The CDR3 is made up of 15 amino acids. DNA of the CDR3: TGTGCCAGTAGTATTCCGGGGGGCCACTCCTACGAGCAGTACTTC. It encodes CASSIPGGHSYEQYF. Using reference TRBV19 and TRBJ2-7 for the parts outside the CDR3, the full variable domain is DGGITQSPKYLFRKEGQNVTLSCEQNLNHDAMYWYRQDPGQGLRLIYYSQIVNDFQKGDIAEGYSVSREKKESFPLTVTSAQKNPTAFYLCASSIPGGHSYEQYFGPGTRLTVT.

This chain links TRBV30 with TRBJ2-3, with D possibly called TRBD1 or TRBD2 (7 bases each). CDR1 is GTSNPN and CDR2 is SVGIG in the germline V gene (reference sequence). The CDR3 sequence is 14 residues long. V gave up 1 base and J gave up 3 bases, with 11 bases separating them. The CDR3 coding sequence is TGTGCCTGGAGTGGACAGGGAGGGACAGATACGCAGTATTTT. Its protein product is CAWSGQGGTDTQYF.

V gene TRBV9 combines with J gene TRBJ1-6, with D possibly TRBD1 on 5 matching bases. Looked up from germline, CDR1 is SGDLS and CDR2 is YYNGEE. CDR3 length: 16 residues. The V end was cut by 4 bases, the J end by 7 bases, with 18 bases between. The DNA of the CDR3 is TGTGCCAGCAGCTTCAGAGGGTCCCAGGGAAATTCACCCCTCCACTTT. As protein: CASSFRGSQGNSPLHF.

The chain couples TRBV19 to TRBJ2-5; 7 positions match TRBD1. The V gene end was trimmed by 6 bases and the J gene end by 2 bases; junction bases not matched to a gene: 3. Germline V CDR1 and CDR2: LNHDA, SQIVND (reference sequence). The CDR3 totals 13 residues. The DNA for the CDR3 is TGTGCCAGTAGCTGGGACAGTCAAGAGACCCAGTACTTC. Encoded protein: CASSWDSQETQYF.

The rearrangement joins TRBV25-1 to TRBJ2-3; tentative D call: TRBD1 (6 bases). The CDR3 has 15 amino acids. Germline V gene data show CDR1 as MGHDK and CDR2 as SYGVNS. The V and J ends lost 1 base and 1 base respectively, with 9 bases between them. CDR3 loop: CASSESAGGTDTQYF. CDR3 nucleotides: TGTGCCAGCAGTGAATCGGCAGGGGGCACAGATACGCAGTATTTT.

V and J are TRBV4-1 and TRBJ2-7; 8 bases are a match to TRBD2. This CDR3 has 16 amino acids. Trimming removed 0 bases from V and 5 bases from J; junction bases left unmatched: 9. Looked up from germline, CDR1 is MGHRA and CDR2 is YSYEKL. In nucleotides, the CDR3 is TGCGCCAGCAGCCAAGACCCAGCGGGAGCGGGAAACGAGCAGTACTTC. Translating gives CASSQDPAGAGNEQYF.

The J gene is TRBJ2-3, the V gene TRBV4-3; 8 positions agree with TRBD2. Germline CDR1 LGHNA, CDR2 YSLEER. The CDR3 loop spans 17 amino acids. V dropped 3 bases and J dropped 2; count of bases not matched to a gene: 10. CDR3 residues: CASSQSSGEGFTDTQYF. In nucleotides, the CDR3 is TGCGCCAGCAGCCAGAGTAGCGGGGAAGGGTTCACAGATACGCAGTATTTT.

This chain joins TRBV5-1 and TRBJ2-7; TRBD1 aligns across 8 bases. Trimming cost V 0 bases and J 2 bases; bases outside gene matches: 4. Germline lookup yields CDR1 SGHRS and CDR2 YFSETQ. The CDR3 runs to 15 residues. In nucleotides, the CDR3 is TGCGCCAGCAGCTTGGACAGGACAGGGACCTACGAGCAGTACTTC. It is translated as CASSLDRTGTYEQYF.

This chain connects TRBV27 to TRBJ2-7, with D unclear. The CDR3 length is 13 residues. The germline gives CDR1 MNHEY, CDR2 SMNVEV (reference sequence). The ends were cut back, 5 bases at V and 5 bases at J, with 13 bases in the middle. In nucleotides, the CDR3 is TGTGCCAGCAGTCTAACGGACGTACACGAGCAGTACTTC. The encoded protein is CASSLTDVHEQYF.

The chain links TRBV5-1 to TRBJ1-4, with D possibly TRBD1 on 5 matching bases. The germline V and J ends were trimmed by 1 base and 5 bases, with 12 bases remaining between them. The CDR3 extends over 15 amino acids. CDR1 and CDR2 (germline): SGHRS, YFSETQ. The CDR3 DNA reads as TGCGCCAGCAGCTTGTTCCAGGGAGAGAATGAAAAACTGTTTTTT. As protein: CASSLFQGENEKLFF.

This clone was counted between two and nine times. CDR3: CASSLSRTVNTEAFF. Here the CDR3 DNA reads TGTGCCAGCAGTTTATCCCGGACAGTGAACACTGAAGCTTTCTTT. The chain is built from TRBV27 and TRBJ1-1, with D possibly TRBD1 on 6 matching bases. The CDR3 spans 15 residues. Germline V gene sequence: CDR1 MNHEY, CDR2 SMNVEV (reference sequence). The ends were cut back, 0 bases at V and 0 bases at J, with 8 bases in the middle.

The chain employs TRBV10-2 and TRBJ2-2; TRBD1 matches at 7 bases. The CDR3 contains 13 residues. Trimming cost V 11 bases and J 6 bases; bases outside gene matches: 9. Germline assignment: CDR1 WSHSY and CDR2 SAAADI. This CDR3 reads CACRQGPAGELFF. The DNA for the CDR3 is TGCGCCTGCCGACAGGGTCCCGCCGGGGAGCTGTTTTTT.

The V call is TRBV19, the J call TRBJ2-7, with 7 bases that match TRBD1. Looked up from germline, CDR1 is LNHDA and CDR2 is SQIVND (reference sequence). The length of the CDR3 is 15 residues. V was pared by 3 bases and J by 0 bases, with 5 bases of the junction left unmatched. The chain's CDR3 is CASSIGTEDSYEQYF. The CDR3 coding sequence is TGTGCCAGTAGTATTGGGACAGAGGACTCCTACGAGCAGTACTTC. Complete variable domain (other parts from reference TRBV19 and TRBJ2-7): DGGITQSPKYLFRKEGQNVTLSCEQNLNHDAMYWYRQDPGQGLRLIYYSQIVNDFQKGDIAEGYSVSREKKESFPLTVTSAQKNPTAFYLCASSIGTEDSYEQYFGPGTRLTVT.

The V call is TRBV30, the J call TRBJ2-1; D is tentatively TRBD1 or TRBD2 (5 bases each). The CDR3 covers 14 residues. Germline V gene sequence: CDR1 GTSNPN, CDR2 SVGIG (reference sequence). Trimming shortened V by 3 bases and J by 6 bases, and 15 bases separated the two germline ends. The CDR3 nucleotides read TGTGCCTGGAGAACCTTCCGGGACCCCAATGAGCAGTTCTTC. Protein: CAWRTFRDPNEQFF. Supplemented by reference TRBV30 and TRBJ2-1, the full variable domain reads SQTIHQWPATLVQPVGSPLSLECTVEGTSNPNLYWYRQAAGRGLQLLFYSVGIGQISSEVPQNLSASRPQDRQFILSSKKLLLSDSGFYLCAWRTFRDPNEQFFGPGTRLTVL.

The chain links TRBV5-1 to TRBJ2-2; D might be TRBD1 (5 bases). Germline V gene sequence: CDR1 SGHRS, CDR2 YFSETQ. Trimming left V 4 bases short and J 0 bases short, with 7 bases between. The CDR3 sequence is 14 residues long. DNA for the CDR3: TGCGCCAGCAGCATGGACACGAACACCGGGGAGCTGTTTTTT. Protein product: CASSMDTNTGELFF.

The chain combines TRBV13 with TRBJ2-7, with TRBD2 as a possible D gene (6 bases). V was cut by 5 bases and J by 1 base, with 18 bases left in between. CDR1 is PRHDT, CDR2 FYEKMQ, per germline (reference sequence). This CDR3 spans 16 amino acids. The CDR3 coding sequence is TGTGCCAGCAGCCTCCGGGAGCCAAACCGTTCCTACGAGCAGTACTTC. It is translated as CASSLREPNRSYEQYF. The full variable domain, rest sourced from reference TRBV13 and TRBJ2-7, is AAGVIQSPRHLIKEKRETATLKCYPIPRHDTVYWYQQGPGQDPQFLISFYEKMQSDKGSIPDRFSAQQFSDYHSELNMSSLELGDSALYFCASSLREPNRSYEQYFGPGTRLTVT.